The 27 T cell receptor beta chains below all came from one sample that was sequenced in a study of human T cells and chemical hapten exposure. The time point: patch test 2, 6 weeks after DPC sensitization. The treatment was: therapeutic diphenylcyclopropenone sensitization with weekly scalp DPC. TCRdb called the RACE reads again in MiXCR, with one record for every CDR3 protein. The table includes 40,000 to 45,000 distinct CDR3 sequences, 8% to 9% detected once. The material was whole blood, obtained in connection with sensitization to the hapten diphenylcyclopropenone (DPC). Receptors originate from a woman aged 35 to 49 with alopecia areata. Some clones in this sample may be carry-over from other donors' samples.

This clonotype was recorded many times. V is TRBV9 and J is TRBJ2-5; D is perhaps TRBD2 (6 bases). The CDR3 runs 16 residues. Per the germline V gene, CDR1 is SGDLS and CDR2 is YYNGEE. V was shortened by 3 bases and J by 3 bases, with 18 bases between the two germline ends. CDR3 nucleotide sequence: TGTGCCAGCAGCGCTTTGGGACTCACAAAAAAAGAGACCCAGTACTTC. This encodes CASSALGLTKKETQYF.

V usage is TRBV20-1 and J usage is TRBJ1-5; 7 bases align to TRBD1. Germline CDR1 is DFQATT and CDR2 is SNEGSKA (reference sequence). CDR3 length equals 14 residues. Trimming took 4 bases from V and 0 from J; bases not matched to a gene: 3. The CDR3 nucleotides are TGCAGTGCTATGGACAGGCATAGCAATCAGCCCCAGCATTTT. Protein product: CSAMDRHSNQPQHF.

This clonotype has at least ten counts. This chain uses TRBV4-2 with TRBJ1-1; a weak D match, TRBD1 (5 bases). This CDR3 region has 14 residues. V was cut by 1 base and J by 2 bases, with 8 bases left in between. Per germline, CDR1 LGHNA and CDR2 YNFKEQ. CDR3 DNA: TGTGCCAGCAGCCAAGCAGGGCGTAACACTGAAGCTTTCTTT. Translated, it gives CASSQAGRNTEAFF.

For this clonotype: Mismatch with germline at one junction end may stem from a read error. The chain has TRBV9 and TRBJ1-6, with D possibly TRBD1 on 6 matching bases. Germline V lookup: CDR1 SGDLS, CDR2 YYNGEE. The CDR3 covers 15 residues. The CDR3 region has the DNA TGTGCCAGTCGACAGGCTAACTCCTATAATTCACCCCTCCCCTTT. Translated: CASRQANSYNSPLPF.

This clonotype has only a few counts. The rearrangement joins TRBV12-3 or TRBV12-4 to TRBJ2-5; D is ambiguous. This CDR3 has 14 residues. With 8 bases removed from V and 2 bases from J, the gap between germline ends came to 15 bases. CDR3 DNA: TGTGCCAGCTGTATTACGGCCGTTCAAGAGACCCAGTACTTC. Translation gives CASCITAVQETQYF.

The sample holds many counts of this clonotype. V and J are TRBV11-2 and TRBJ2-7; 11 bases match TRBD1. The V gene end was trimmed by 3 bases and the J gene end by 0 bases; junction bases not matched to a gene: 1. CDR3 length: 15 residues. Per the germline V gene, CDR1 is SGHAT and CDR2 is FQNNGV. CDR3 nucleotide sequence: TGTGCCAGCAGCTTGGGACAGGGGGGCTCCTACGAGCAGTACTTC. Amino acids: CASSLGQGGSYEQYF.

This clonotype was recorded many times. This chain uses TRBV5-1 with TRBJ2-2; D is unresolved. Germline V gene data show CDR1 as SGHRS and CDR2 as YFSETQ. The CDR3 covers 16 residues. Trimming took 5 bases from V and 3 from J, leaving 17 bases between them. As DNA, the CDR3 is TGCGCCAGCAGGACCGAGCTAGGTGGCGACACCGGGGAGCTGTTTTTT. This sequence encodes CASRTELGGDTGELFF.

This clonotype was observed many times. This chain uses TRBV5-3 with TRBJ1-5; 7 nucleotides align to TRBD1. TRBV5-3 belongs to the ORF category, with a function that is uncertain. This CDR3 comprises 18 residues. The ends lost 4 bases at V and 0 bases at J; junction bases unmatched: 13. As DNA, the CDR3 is TGTGCCAGAAGCCGCTCACAGGGGACGTTTTATAGCAATCAGCCCCAGCATTTT. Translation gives CARSRSQGTFYSNQPQHF.

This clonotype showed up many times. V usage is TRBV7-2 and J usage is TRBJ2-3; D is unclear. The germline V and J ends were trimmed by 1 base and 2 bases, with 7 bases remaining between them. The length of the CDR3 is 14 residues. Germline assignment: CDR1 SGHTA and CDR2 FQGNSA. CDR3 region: CASSLVGFTDTQYF. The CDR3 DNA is TGTGCCAGCAGCTTAGTAGGGTTCACAGATACGCAGTATTTT.

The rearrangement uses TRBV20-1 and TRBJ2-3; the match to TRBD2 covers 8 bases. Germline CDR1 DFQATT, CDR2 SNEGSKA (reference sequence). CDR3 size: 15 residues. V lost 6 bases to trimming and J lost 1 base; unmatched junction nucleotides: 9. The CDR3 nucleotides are TGCAGTGCCTCCCGGGGGGGGGCACGCACAGATACGCAGTATTTT. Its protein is CSASRGGARTDTQYF.

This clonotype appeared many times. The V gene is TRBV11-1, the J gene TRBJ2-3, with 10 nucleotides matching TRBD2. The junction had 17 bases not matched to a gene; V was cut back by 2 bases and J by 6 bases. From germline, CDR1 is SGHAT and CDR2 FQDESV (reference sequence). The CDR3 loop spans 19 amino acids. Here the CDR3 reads CASSLFASSGGFLKDTQYF. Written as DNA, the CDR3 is TGTGCCAGCAGCTTATTTGCGTCTAGCGGGGGTTTCCTCAAGGATACGCAGTATTTT.

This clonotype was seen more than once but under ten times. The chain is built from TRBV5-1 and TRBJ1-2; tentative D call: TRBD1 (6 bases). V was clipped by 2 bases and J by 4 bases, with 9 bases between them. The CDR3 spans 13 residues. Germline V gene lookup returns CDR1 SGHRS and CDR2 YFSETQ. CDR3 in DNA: TGCGCCAGCAGCTTAGGAGGGGGCTATGGCTACACCTTC. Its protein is CASSLGGGYGYTF. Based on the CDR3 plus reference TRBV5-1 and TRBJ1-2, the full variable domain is KAGVTQTPRYLIKTRGQQVTLSCSPISGHRSVSWYQQTPGQGLQFLFEYFSETQRNKGNFPGRFSGRQFSNSRSEMNVSTLELGDSALYLCASSLGGGYGYTFGSGTRLTVV.

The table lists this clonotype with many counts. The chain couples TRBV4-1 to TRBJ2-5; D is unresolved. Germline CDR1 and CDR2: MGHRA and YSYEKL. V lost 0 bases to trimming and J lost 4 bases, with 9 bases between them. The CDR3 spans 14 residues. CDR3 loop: CASSQDPGRETQYF. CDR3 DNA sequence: TGCGCCAGCAGCCAAGATCCCGGCCGAGAGACCCAGTACTTC.

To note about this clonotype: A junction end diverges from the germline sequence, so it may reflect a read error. The CDR3 DNA sequence: TGTGTCAGCAGCTTGGCGACCGAGCAGTACTTC. This encodes CVSSLATEQYF. V gene TRBV5-4 combines with J gene TRBJ2-7; D gene ambiguous. The germline gives CDR1 SGHNT, CDR2 YYREEE (reference sequence). The CDR3 consists of 11 residues.

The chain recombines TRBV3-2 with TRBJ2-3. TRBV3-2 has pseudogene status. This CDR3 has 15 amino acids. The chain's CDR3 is CASSQEKGYTDTQYF. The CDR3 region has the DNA TGTGCCAGCAGCCAAGAAAAAGGATACACAGATACGCAGTATTTT.

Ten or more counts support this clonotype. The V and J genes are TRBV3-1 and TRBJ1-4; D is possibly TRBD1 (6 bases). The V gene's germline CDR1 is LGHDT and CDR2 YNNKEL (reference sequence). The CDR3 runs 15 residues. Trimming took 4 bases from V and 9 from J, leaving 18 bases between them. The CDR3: CASSPHTDSAQKLFF. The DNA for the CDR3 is TGTGCCAGCAGCCCGCATACGGACAGCGCGCAAAAACTGTTTTTT.

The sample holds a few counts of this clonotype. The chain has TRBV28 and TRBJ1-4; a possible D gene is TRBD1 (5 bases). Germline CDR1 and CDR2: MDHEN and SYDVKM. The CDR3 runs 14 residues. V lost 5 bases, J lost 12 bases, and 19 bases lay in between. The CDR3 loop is CASSPRTRRVELFF. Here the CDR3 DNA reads TGTGCCAGCAGTCCAAGAACTCGCAGGGTGGAACTGTTTTTT. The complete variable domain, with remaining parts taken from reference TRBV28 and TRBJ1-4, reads DVKVTQSSRYLVKRTGEKVFLECVQDMDHENMFWYRQDPGLGLRLIYFSYDVKMKEKGDIPEGYSVSREKKERFSLILESASTNQTSMYLCASSPRTRRVELFFGSGTQLSVL.

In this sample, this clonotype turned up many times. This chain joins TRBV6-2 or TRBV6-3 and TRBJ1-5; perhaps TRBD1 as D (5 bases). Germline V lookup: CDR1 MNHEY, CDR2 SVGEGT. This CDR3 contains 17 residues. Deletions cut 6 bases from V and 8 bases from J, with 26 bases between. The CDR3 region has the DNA TGTGCCAGCAGCACCAGTGGGGGACCGGGAGCTTCGAAGCCCCAGCATTTT. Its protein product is CASSTSGGPGASKPQHF.

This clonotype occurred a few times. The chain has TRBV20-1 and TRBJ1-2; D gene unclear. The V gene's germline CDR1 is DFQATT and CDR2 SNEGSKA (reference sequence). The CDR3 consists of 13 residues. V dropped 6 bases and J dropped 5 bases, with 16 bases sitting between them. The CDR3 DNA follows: TGCAGTGCCACAGACGAGGTGGCATATGGCTACACCTTC. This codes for CSATDEVAYGYTF.

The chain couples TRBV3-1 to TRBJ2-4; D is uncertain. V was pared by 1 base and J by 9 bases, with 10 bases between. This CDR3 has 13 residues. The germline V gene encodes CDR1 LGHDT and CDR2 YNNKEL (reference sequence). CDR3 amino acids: CASSQGKKPIQYF. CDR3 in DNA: TGTGCCAGCAGCCAAGGCAAGAAGCCCATTCAGTACTTC.

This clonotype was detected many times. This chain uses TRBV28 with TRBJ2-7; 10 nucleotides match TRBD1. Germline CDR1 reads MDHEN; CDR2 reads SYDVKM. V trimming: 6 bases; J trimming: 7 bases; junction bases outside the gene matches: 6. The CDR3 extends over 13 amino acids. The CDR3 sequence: CASSQTGGGEQYF. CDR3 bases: TGTGCCAGCAGCCAGACAGGGGGCGGTGAGCAGTACTTC. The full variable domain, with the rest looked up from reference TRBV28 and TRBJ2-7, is DVKVTQSSRYLVKRTGEKVFLECVQDMDHENMFWYRQDPGLGLRLIYFSYDVKMKEKGDIPEGYSVSREKKERFSLILESASTNQTSMYLCASSQTGGGEQYFGPGTRLTVT.

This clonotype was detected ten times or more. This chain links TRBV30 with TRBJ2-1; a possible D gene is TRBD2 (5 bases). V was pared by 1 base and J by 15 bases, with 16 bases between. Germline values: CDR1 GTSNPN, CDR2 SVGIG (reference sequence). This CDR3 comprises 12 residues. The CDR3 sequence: CAWSARWRILFF. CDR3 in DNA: TGTGCCTGGAGTGCGCGTTGGAGGATACTGTTCTTC. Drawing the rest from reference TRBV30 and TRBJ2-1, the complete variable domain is SQTIHQWPATLVQPVGSPLSLECTVEGTSNPNLYWYRQAAGRGLQLLFYSVGIGQISSEVPQNLSASRPQDRQFILSSKKLLLSDSGFYLCAWSARWRILFFGPGTRLTVL.

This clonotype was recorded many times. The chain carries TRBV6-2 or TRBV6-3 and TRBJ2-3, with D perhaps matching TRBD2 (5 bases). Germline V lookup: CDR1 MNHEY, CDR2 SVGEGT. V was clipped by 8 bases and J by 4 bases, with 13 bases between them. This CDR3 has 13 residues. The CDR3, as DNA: TGTGCCAGCTACGGGGTGGAGCCAGATACGCAGTATTTT. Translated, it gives CASYGVEPDTQYF.

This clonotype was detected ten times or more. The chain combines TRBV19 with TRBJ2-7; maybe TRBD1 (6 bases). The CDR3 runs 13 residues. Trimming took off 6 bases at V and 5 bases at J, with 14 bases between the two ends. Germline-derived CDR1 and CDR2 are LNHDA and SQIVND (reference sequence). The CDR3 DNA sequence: TGTGCCAGTAGCCCACAGGGCGCCAACGAGCAGTACTTC. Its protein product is CASSPQGANEQYF.

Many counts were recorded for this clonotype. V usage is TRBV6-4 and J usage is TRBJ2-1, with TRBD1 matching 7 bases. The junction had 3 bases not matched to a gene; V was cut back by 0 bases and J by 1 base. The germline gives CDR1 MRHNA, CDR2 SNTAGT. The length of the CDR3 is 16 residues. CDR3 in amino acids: CASSDSLTGSYNEQFF. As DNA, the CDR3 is TGTGCCAGCAGTGACTCGTTGACAGGGTCCTACAATGAGCAGTTCTTC.

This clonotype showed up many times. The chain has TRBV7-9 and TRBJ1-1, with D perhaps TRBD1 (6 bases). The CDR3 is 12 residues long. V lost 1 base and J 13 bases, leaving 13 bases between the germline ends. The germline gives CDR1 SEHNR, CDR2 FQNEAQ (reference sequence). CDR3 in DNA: TGTGCCAGCAGCTTAGTTGACAGGCGATTTTTCTTT. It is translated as CASSLVDRRFFF.

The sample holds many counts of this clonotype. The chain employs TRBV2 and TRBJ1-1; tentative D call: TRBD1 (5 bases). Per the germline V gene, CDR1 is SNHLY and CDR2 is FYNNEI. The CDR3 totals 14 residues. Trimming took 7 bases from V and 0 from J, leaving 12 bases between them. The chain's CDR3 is CASTLGGMNTEAFF. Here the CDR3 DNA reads TGTGCCAGCACCCTTGGGGGGATGAACACTGAAGCTTTCTTT.